This T cell receptor (beta chain) came from a study of response to subunit inactivated influenza vaccine (dated by TCRdb to about 2018). A note on the overall study: To follow how T cells responded to a trivalent subunit inactivated influenza vaccine, the researchers relied on deep quantitative profiling of the T cell receptor repertoire.

Library preparation was by RT-PCR. These reads were obtained on an Illumina HiSeq 2500. The public sequencing data were trimmed at Q25 with fastp and processed into clonotypes with MiXCR by TCRdb, which kept only in-frame beta chains. CDR3 protein duplicates are merged, each entry listing the most common genes and DNA. The sample data list about 700,000 distinct CDR3 sequences, and around 13% of these were observed just once. The top ten clonotypes cover 6.5% to 8.5% of the sample. In its sample, this clonotype was seen a few times. This receptor's antigen is unknown. No qualities accompany the bases; no much larger clone lies one base away. The research as a whole found: According to the authors, only a limited number of new T cells may be recruited by each seasonal influenza vaccination.

Counted from cysteine to phenylalanine, this CDR3 has 14 amino acids. This entry keeps only the CDR3 DNA: 42 bases, framed from base 1. The germline V gene (reference sequence) gives CDR1 as DFQATT and CDR2 as SNEGSKA. V is shortened by 4 bases, J by 4 bases, and the region joining them spans 16 bases. Recombination linked TRBV20-1 to TRBJ1-1; the best D guess is TRBD1, with 6 bases matching. This receptor was identified in a man aged 50-59 years who received an inactivated influenza vaccine. Donor details come from another sample of the same person, matched by shared clones. Source: PBMCs from blood, taken around 15 days before vaccination. The sequenced DNA is TGCAGTGCTACCCCGACAGGCGCAGGCACTGAAGCTTTCTTT. This encodes CSATPTGAGTEAFF.